The 25 T cell receptor beta chains presented below share a single source sample, sequenced in a study of response to subunit inactivated influenza vaccine. MiXCR was run by TCRdb on the RT-PCR reads, yielding one entry per CDR3 protein. Of fewer than 600,000 distinct CDR3 sequences in the sample, less than 7.5% are singletons; the top ten hold around 14%. The sequencing here drew on PBMCs from blood, taken around 25 months after vaccination. The receptors originated from a man between 50 and 75 years old who received an inactivated influenza vaccine.

The chain uses TRBV20-1 and TRBJ2-1, with D perhaps assigned TRBD1 or TRBD2 (6 bases each). This CDR3 has 14 residues. V gave up 3 bases and J gave up 4 bases, with 13 bases separating them. The germline gives CDR1 DFQATT, CDR2 SNEGSKA (reference sequence). The CDR3 reads CSASRGPRYNEQFF. The CDR3 DNA reads as TGCAGTGCTAGCCGGGGGCCTCGTTACAATGAGCAGTTCTTC.

This clonotype showed up many times. V is TRBV5-1 and J is TRBJ1-4, with D hard to call. The CDR3 covers 15 residues. Germline CDR1 is SGHRS and CDR2 is YFSETQ. V was cut by 5 bases and J by 6 bases, with 17 bases left in between. CDR3 DNA sequence: TGCGCCAGCAGTTCTGGACCATCTCGGGATGAAAAACTGTTTTTT. Protein: CASSSGPSRDEKLFF.

The chain carries TRBV6-1 and TRBJ1-4; no firm D call. The CDR3 runs 14 residues. In germline, CDR1 is MNHNS, CDR2 SASEGT. V lost 7 bases to trimming and J lost 10 bases, with 19 bases between them. CDR3 bases: TGTGCCAGCACCACGAGGGCGGTAGTCGGAAAACTGTTTTTT. Amino acids: CASTTRAVVGKLFF.

There are many counts of this clonotype. The gene calls are TRBV28 and TRBJ1-1, with 7 bases identical to TRBD1. This CDR3 spans 18 amino acids. Trimming removed 3 bases from V and 0 bases from J; junction bases left unmatched: 13. Germline CDR1 reads MDHEN; CDR2 reads SYDVKM. CDR3 DNA: TGTGCCAGCAGTTTTCGTCCAGGGGGAAAAACTTTGAACACTGAAGCTTTCTTT. This translates into CASSFRPGGKTLNTEAFF.

Only a few counts were recorded for this clonotype. The chain uses TRBV6-1 and TRBJ1-2; D possibly corresponds to TRBD1 (6 bases). This CDR3 region has 15 residues. Trimming cost V 0 bases and J 7 bases, with 15 bases left between them. The V gene's germline CDR1 is MNHNS and CDR2 SASEGT. The DNA of the CDR3 is TGTGCCAGCAGTGAAGCGCGAGGGGACAAAGGTGGCTACACCTTC. It specifies CASSEARGDKGGYTF.

As concerns this clonotype: It is unclear where the CDR3 begins or ends on the DNA, so no DNA is shown, and the CDR3 is as TCRdb lists it. This rearrangement joins TRBV9 to TRBJ2-5. Germline V gives CDR1 SGDLS, CDR2 YYNGEE. The CDR3 comprises 14 residues, both ends counted. The CDR3 reads CASSPPGRILAQYF.

About this clonotype: This clone may be a read error of a much larger clone one base away. The V call is TRBV28, the J call TRBJ2-7; TRBD1 might be the D (6 bases). Germline loops: CDR1 MDHEN, CDR2 SYDVKM. This CDR3 is 13 amino acids long. Here the CDR3 reads CASALDSSHEQYF. The CDR3 DNA sequence: TGTGCCTCAGCTTTGGACAGCTCCCACGAGCAGTACTTC.

The chain has TRBV6-1 and TRBJ2-4; either TRBD1 or TRBD2 may fit D (5 bases each). V lost 2 bases and J lost 9, with 20 bases in between. Per the germline V gene, CDR1 is MNHNS and CDR2 is SASEGT. This CDR3 is built from 16 residues. The CDR3 loop is CASSESDWGFQVIQYF. The CDR3 bases are TGTGCCAGCAGTGAAAGTGATTGGGGGTTTCAGGTCATTCAGTACTTC.

This clonotype has ten or more counts. V gene TRBV5-1 combines with J gene TRBJ2-7; possibly TRBD2 for D (6 bases). The ends were cut back, 1 base at V and 6 bases at J, with 14 bases in the middle. The CDR3 has 14 residues. Germline loops: CDR1 SGHRS, CDR2 YFSETQ. The CDR3 spells CASSLSGSLSEQYF. CDR3 DNA sequence: TGCGCCAGCAGCTTGAGCGGGTCCCTTAGCGAGCAGTACTTC.

A few counts support this clonotype. This sequence joins TRBV18 and TRBJ2-3; the D call may be TRBD1 or TRBD2 (5 bases each). CDR1 is KGHSH and CDR2 is LQKENI in the germline V gene. This CDR3 is 19 amino acids long. The ends were cut back, 2 bases at V and 6 bases at J, with 27 bases in the middle. CDR3 DNA sequence: TGTGCCAGCTCACCAAGGGACCTTCGGCCCAGCCGGGGTTTGGATACGCAGTATTTT. This translates into CASSPRDLRPSRGLDTQYF.

The chain has TRBV7-2 and TRBJ2-3, with D unresolved. The CDR3 extends over 14 amino acids. The V gene lost 5 bases and the J gene lost 0 bases, with 9 bases spanning the gap. The V gene's germline CDR1 is SGHTA and CDR2 FQGNSA. The chain's CDR3 is CASSPMESTDTQYF. CDR3 in DNA: TGTGCCAGCAGCCCGATGGAGAGCACAGATACGCAGTATTTT.

There are a few counts of this clonotype. The chain links TRBV5-1 to TRBJ2-3; D may be TRBD1 (5 bases). The CDR3 consists of 16 residues. Germline V gene data show CDR1 as SGHRS and CDR2 as YFSETQ. V was clipped by 0 bases and J by 1 base, with 12 bases between them. This CDR3 reads CASSLVWGEGTDTQYF. The CDR3 nucleotides read TGCGCCAGCAGCTTGGTGTGGGGCGAGGGCACAGATACGCAGTATTTT.

This clonotype was picked up many times. This sequence joins TRBV6-2 or TRBV6-3 and TRBJ2-7, with 12 bases lining up with TRBD1. There are 15 residues in the CDR3. Unmatched junction bases numbered 8, after V lost 6 bases and J lost 5 bases. CDR1 and CDR2 (germline): MNHEY, SVGEGT. The chain's CDR3 is CASSRPGQGAHEQYF. CDR3 coding DNA: TGTGCCAGCAGCAGACCGGGACAGGGGGCCCACGAGCAGTACTTC.

The CDR3 protein is CSATVAGVTGELFF. In DNA, the CDR3 is TGCAGTGCTACCGTCGCGGGAGTCACCGGGGAGCTGTTTTTT. The V call is TRBV20-1, the J call TRBJ2-2, with TRBD2 matching over 7 bases. The CDR3 spans 14 residues. V was clipped by 4 bases and J by 4 bases; unmatched bases: 6. Germline CDR1 DFQATT, CDR2 SNEGSKA (reference sequence).

This clonotype was recorded a few times. The V and J genes are TRBV11-2 and TRBJ2-1, with TRBD2 matching over 7 bases. In germline, CDR1 is SGHAT, CDR2 FQNNGV. V lost 1 base and J lost 1; bases outside the gene matches: 4. The CDR3 is 16 amino acids. CDR3 bases: TGTGCCAGCAGCTTAGGACTAGCCGCTTCCTACAATGAGCAGTTCTTC. It is translated as CASSLGLAASYNEQFF.

This rearrangement joins TRBV7-8 to TRBJ2-7, with D maybe TRBD1 (6 bases). V dropped 0 bases and J dropped 7 bases, with 13 bases sitting between them. The CDR3 runs to 14 residues. Germline V lookup: CDR1 SGHVS, CDR2 FQNEAQ. CDR3 coding DNA: TGTGCCAGCAGCTTAGCAACAGGGATCCAGGAGCAGTACTTC. This encodes CASSLATGIQEQYF.

At least ten counts were recorded for this clonotype. CDR3: CASSLGTSSYNEQFF. DNA for the CDR3: TGTGCCAGCAGTTTAGGGACTTCCTCCTACAATGAGCAGTTCTTC. The V and J genes are TRBV12-3 or TRBV12-4 and TRBJ2-1; D may be TRBD2 (5 bases). V lost 1 base and J lost 0, with 7 bases in between. This CDR3 spans 15 amino acids.

The CDR3 nucleotides read TGTGCCAGCAGTTACTCGATCCGCGGGTCCCAGGCAGATACGCAGTATTTT. Translated: CASSYSIRGSQADTQYF. V gene TRBV6-5 combines with J gene TRBJ2-3, with TRBD2 as a possible D gene (5 bases). CDR3 length: 17 residues. Trimming stripped 0 bases from V and 4 bases from J, with 17 bases between. Germline assignment: CDR1 MNHEY and CDR2 SVGAGI.

The rearrangement joins TRBV2 to TRBJ2-3; no firm D call. The CDR3 covers 15 residues. Germline CDR1 is SNHLY and CDR2 is FYNNEI. V lost 1 base and J 1 base, leaving 9 bases between the germline ends. Here the CDR3 reads CASSEDYRGTDTQYF. In nucleotides, the CDR3 is TGTGCCAGCAGTGAAGACTACCGGGGCACAGATACGCAGTATTTT.

In the case of this clonotype: A read error may produce the germline difference seen at one junction end. This chain links TRBV2 with TRBJ2-3, with D perhaps TRBD1 (5 bases). Germline assignment: CDR1 SNHLY and CDR2 FYNNEI. CDR3 length equals 14 residues. CDR3 residues: CAGRPEGVSDTQYF. The CDR3 DNA sequence: TGTGCCGGCAGGCCAGAAGGGGTCTCAGATACGCAGTATTTT.

The chain recombines TRBV20-1 with TRBJ2-3; 9 bases fit TRBD2. CDR3 length: 16 residues. Germline V lookup: CDR1 DFQATT, CDR2 SNEGSKA (reference sequence). Trimming cost V 3 bases and J 4 bases; bases outside gene matches: 11. DNA of the CDR3: TGCAGTGCTAGCCGATCAAGCGGGAGGCACCCAGATACGCAGTATTTT. It yields the protein CSASRSSGRHPDTQYF.

This clonotype was detected many times. The chain couples TRBV5-1 to TRBJ2-2; unclear D gene. Trimming shortened V by 2 bases and J by 5 bases, and 10 bases separated the two germline ends. Looked up from germline, CDR1 is SGHRS and CDR2 is YFSETQ. This CDR3 comprises 14 residues. The CDR3 nucleotides read TGCGCCAGCAGCTTCGGCAGTGCTACCGGGGAGCTGTTTTTT. This codes for CASSFGSATGELFF.

This clonotype was seen more than once but under ten times. V is TRBV11-2 and J is TRBJ1-6, with D tentatively TRBD1 (6 bases). This CDR3 has 15 amino acids. From germline, CDR1 is SGHAT and CDR2 FQNNGV. V lost 4 bases, J lost 5 bases, and 12 bases lay in between. The CDR3 DNA follows: TGTGCCAGCAGCTCTAATGCAGGGGATAATTCACCCCTCCACTTT. Translating it yields CASSSNAGDNSPLHF.

The rearrangement links TRBV9 to TRBJ1-2; D is ambiguous. CDR1 is SGDLS and CDR2 is YYNGEE in the germline V gene. The CDR3 loop spans 16 amino acids. V was clipped by 0 bases and J by 6 bases, with 18 bases between them. The CDR3 region is CASSVGTTRWGDGYTF. For the CDR3, the DNA is TGTGCCAGCAGCGTAGGGACGACCCGGTGGGGAGATGGCTACACCTTC. The variable domain in full, completed from reference TRBV9 and TRBJ1-2, reads DSGVTQTPKHLITATGQRVTLRCSPRSGDLSVYWYQQSLDQGLQFLIQYYNGEERAKGNILERFSAQQFPDLHSELNLSSLELGDSALYFCASSVGTTRWGDGYTFGSGTRLTVV.

This clonotype was seen many times. The chain joins TRBV21-1 to TRBJ2-4; the table calls TRBD2, which could not be checked here. TRBV21-1 is flagged as a pseudogene. The CDR3 loop spans 18 amino acids. The CDR3 loop reads CASSKEVKGTGDKNIQYF. As DNA, the CDR3 is TGTGCCAGCAGCAAAGAAGTTAAAGGGACTGGAGACAAAAACATTCAGTACTTC.